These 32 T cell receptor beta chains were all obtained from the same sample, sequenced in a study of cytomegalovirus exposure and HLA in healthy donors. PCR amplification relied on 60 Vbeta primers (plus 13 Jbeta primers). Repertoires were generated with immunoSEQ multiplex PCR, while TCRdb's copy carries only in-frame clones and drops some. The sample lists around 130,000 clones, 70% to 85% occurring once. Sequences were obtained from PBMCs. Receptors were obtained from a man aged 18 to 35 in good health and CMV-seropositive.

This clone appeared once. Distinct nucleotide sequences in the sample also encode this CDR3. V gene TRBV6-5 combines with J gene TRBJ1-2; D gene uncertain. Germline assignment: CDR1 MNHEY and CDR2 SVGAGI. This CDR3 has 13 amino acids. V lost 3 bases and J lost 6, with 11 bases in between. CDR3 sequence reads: CASSYRLGDGYTF. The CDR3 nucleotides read TGTGCCAGCAGTTATCGCCTCGGGGATGGCTACACCTTC.

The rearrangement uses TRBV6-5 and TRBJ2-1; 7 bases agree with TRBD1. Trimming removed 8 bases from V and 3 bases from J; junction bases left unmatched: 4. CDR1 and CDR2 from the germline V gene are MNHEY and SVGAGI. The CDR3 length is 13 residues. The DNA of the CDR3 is TGTGCCAGCTACCGGGACAGCTACAATGAGCAGTTCTTC. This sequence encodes CASYRDSYNEQFF.

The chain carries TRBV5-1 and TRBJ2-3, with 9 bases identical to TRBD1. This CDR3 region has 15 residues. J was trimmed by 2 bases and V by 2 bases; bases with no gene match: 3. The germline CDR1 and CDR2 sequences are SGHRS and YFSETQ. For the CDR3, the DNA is TGCGCCAGCAGCTTTGACAGGGGGGACACAGATACGCAGTATTTT. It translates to CASSFDRGDTDTQYF.

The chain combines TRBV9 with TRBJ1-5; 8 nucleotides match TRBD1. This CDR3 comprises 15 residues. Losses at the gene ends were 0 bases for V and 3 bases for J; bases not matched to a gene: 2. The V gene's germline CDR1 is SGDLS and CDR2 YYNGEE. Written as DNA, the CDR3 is TGTGCCAGCAGCGTAGGGACAGGGTTCAATCAGCCCCAGCATTTT. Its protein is CASSVGTGFNQPQHF.

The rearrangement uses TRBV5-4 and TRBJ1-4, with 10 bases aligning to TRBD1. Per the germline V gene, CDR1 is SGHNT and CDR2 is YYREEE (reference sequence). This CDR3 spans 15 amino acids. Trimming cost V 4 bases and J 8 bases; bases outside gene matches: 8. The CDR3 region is CASSLPGQGKEKLFF. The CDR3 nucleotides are TGTGCCAGCAGCCTCCCGGGACAGGGGAAGGAAAAACTGTTTTTT.

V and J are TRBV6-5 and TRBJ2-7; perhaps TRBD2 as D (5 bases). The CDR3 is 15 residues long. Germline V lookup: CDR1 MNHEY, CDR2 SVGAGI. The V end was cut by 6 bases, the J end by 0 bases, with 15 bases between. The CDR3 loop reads CASRPPLRDSYEQYF. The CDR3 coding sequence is TGTGCCAGCAGGCCCCCCCTACGGGACTCCTACGAGCAGTACTTC.

The DNA of the CDR3 is TGCGCCAGCAGCCGGGACAGGGGGCTGGAGGAGCAGTACTTC. Protein sequence: CASSRDRGLEEQYF. The chain employs TRBV5-1 and TRBJ2-7; 12 bases line up with TRBD1. V trimming: 4 bases; J trimming: 7 bases; junction bases outside the gene matches: 6. The CDR3 runs 14 residues. CDR1 SGHRS and CDR2 YFSETQ come from the germline V gene. Filled out from reference TRBV5-1 and TRBJ2-7, the complete variable domain reads KAGVTQTPRYLIKTRGQQVTLSCSPISGHRSVSWYQQTPGQGLQFLFEYFSETQRNKGNFPGRFSGRQFSNSRSEMNVSTLELGDSALYLCASSRDRGLEEQYFGPGTRLTVT.

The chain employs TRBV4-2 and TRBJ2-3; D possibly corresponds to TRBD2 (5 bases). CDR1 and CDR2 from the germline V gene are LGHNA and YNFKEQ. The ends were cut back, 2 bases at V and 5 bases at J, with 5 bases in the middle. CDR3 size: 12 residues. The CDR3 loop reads CASSQSGDTQYF. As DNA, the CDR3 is TGTGCCAGCAGCCAAAGCGGAGATACGCAGTATTTT.

The CDR3 loop reads CASSIDPDREVTGELFF. For the CDR3, the DNA is TGTGCCAGTAGTATAGATCCCGACAGGGAAGTCACCGGGGAGCTGTTTTTT. The V and J genes are TRBV19 and TRBJ2-2; 7 nucleotides agree with TRBD1. The V segment lost 0 bases and the J segment 4 bases; nucleotides outside the gene matches: 8. CDR3 length equals 17 residues. Germline V lookup: CDR1 LNHDA, CDR2 SQIVND (reference sequence).

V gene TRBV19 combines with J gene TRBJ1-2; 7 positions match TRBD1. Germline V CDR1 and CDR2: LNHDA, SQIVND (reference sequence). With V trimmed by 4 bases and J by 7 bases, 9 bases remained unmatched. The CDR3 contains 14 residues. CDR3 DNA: TGTGCCAGTAGTAGGGGACAGCCTCATGTTGGCTACACCTTC. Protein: CASSRGQPHVGYTF.

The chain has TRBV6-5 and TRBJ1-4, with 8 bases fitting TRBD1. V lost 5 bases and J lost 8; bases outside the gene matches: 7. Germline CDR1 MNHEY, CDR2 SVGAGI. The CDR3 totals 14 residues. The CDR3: CASSPTGVGEKLFF. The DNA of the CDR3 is TGTGCCAGCAGTCCGACAGGGGTGGGGGAAAAACTGTTTTTT.

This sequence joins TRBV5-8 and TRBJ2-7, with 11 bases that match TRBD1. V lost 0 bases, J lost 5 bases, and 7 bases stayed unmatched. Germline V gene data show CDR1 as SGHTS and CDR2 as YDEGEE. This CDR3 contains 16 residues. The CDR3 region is CASSLAGQGAWDEQYF. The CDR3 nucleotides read TGTGCCAGCAGCTTGGCCGGACAGGGGGCTTGGGACGAGCAGTACTTC.

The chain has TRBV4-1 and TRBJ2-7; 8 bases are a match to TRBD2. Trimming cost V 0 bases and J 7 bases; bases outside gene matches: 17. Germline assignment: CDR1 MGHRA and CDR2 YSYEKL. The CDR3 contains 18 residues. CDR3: CASSQEGLTGGPSGEQYF. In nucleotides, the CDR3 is TGCGCCAGCAGCCAAGAAGGGCTAACGGGAGGGCCTTCGGGGGAGCAGTACTTC.

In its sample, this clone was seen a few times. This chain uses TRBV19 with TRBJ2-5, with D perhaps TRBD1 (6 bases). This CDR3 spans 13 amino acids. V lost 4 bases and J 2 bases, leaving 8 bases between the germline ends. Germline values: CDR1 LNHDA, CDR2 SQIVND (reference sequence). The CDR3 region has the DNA TGTGCCAGTAGTAGTCAGGGGCAAGAGACCCAGTACTTC. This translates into CASSSQGQETQYF. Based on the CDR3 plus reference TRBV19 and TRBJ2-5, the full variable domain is DGGITQSPKYLFRKEGQNVTLSCEQNLNHDAMYWYRQDPGQGLRLIYYSQIVNDFQKGDIAEGYSVSREKKESFPLTVTSAQKNPTAFYLCASSSQGQETQYFGPGTRLLVL.

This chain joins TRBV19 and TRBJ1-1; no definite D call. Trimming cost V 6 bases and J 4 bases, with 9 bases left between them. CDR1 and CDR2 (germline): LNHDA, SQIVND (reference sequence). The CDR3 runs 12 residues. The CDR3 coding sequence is TGTGCCAGTAGCCGAGAGGGCACTGAAGCTTTCTTT. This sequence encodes CASSREGTEAFF.

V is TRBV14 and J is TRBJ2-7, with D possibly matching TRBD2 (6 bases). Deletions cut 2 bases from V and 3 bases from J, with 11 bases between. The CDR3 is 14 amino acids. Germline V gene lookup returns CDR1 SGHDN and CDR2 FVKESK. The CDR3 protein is CASSQWGGDYEQYF. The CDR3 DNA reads TGTGCCAGCAGCCAATGGGGAGGCGACTACGAGCAGTACTTC.

The chain's CDR3 is CASTTGGNTEAFF. CDR3 coding DNA: TGTGCCAGCACGACAGGGGGGAACACTGAAGCTTTCTTT. The chain links TRBV6-5 to TRBJ1-1; 9 bases map to TRBD1. Trimming cost V 7 bases and J 1 base; bases outside gene matches: 1. The CDR3 totals 13 residues. Germline loops: CDR1 MNHEY, CDR2 SVGAGI.

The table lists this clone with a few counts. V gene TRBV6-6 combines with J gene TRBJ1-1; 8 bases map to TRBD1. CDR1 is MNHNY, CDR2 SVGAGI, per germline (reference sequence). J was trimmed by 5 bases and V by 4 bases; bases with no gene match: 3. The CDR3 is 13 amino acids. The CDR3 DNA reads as TGTGCCAGCAGTTTGGACAGGGTTACTGAAGCTTTCTTT. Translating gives CASSLDRVTEAFF.

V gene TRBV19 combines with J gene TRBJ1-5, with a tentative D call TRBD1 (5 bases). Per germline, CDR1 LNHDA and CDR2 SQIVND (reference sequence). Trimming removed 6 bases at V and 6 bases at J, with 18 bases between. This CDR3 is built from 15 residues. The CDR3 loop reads CASSRSGDVVQPQHF. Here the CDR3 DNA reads TGTGCCAGTAGCCGATCGGGGGATGTAGTTCAGCCCCAGCATTTT.

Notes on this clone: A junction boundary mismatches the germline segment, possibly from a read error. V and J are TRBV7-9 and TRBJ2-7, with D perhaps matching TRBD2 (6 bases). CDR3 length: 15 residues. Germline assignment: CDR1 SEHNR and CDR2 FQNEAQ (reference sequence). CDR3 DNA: TGTTCCAGCAGCCCAGACTGGAGGGCCCCCTACGAGCAGTACTTC. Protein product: CSSSPDWRAPYEQYF.

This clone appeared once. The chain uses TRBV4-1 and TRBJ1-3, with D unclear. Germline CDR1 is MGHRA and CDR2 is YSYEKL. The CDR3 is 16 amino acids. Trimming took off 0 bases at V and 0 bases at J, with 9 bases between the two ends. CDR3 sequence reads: CASSQEERSSGNTIYF. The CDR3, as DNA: TGCGCCAGCAGCCAAGAGGAACGGAGCTCTGGAAACACCATATATTTT.

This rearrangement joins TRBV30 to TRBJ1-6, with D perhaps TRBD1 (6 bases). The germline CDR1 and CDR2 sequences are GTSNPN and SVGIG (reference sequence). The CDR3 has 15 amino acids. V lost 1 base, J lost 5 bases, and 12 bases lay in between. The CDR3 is CAWSALGTNNSPLHF. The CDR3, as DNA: TGTGCCTGGAGTGCCTTGGGGACAAATAATTCACCCCTCCACTTT.

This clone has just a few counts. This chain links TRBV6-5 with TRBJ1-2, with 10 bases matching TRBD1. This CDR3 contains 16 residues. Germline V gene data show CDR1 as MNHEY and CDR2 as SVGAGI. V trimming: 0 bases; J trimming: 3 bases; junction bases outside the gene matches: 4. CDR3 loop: CASSYSVGQGYYGYTF. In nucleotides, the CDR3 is TGTGCCAGCAGTTACTCGGTGGGACAGGGGTACTATGGCTACACCTTC.

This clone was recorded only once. DNA for the CDR3: TGTGCCTGGAGCGGCTGGAGCTCTGGAAACACCATATATTTT. The encoded protein is CAWSGWSSGNTIYF. The chain recombines TRBV30 with TRBJ1-3; no definite D call. The germline CDR1 and CDR2 sequences are GTSNPN and SVGIG (reference sequence). The CDR3 has 14 residues. Trimming took 3 bases from V and 0 from J, leaving 9 bases between them.

CDR3 coding DNA: TGTGCCAGCTCACCGGACAGGCCCACCTCCCCCGAGCAGTTCTTC. It yields the protein CASSPDRPTSPEQFF. The chain is built from TRBV18 and TRBJ2-1; TRBD1 matches 7 bases. CDR1 KGHSH and CDR2 LQKENI come from the germline V gene. The CDR3 covers 15 residues. With V trimmed by 3 bases and J by 10 bases, 12 bases remained unmatched.

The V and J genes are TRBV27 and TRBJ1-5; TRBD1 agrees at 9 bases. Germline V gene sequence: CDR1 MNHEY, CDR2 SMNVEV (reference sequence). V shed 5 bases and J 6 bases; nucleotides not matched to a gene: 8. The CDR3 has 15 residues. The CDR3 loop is CASSLQGALTQPQHF. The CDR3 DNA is TGTGCCAGCAGTCTACAGGGGGCTTTGACTCAGCCCCAGCATTTT.

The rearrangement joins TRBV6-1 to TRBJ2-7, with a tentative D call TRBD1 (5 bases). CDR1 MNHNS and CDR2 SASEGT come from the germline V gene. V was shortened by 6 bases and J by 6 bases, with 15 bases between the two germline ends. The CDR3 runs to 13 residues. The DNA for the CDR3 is TGTGCCAGCAGCCCAGAAGGGGTTGGCGAGCAGTACTTC. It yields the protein CASSPEGVGEQYF.

The CDR3 DNA reads as TGTGCCAGCAGTCGTGACAGGGGCTACTATGGCTACACCTTC. Translation: CASSRDRGYYGYTF. This sequence joins TRBV6-5 and TRBJ1-2; 8 nucleotides align to TRBD1. Germline V lookup: CDR1 MNHEY, CDR2 SVGAGI. V lost 5 bases and J lost 3; bases outside the gene matches: 5. The CDR3 totals 14 residues.

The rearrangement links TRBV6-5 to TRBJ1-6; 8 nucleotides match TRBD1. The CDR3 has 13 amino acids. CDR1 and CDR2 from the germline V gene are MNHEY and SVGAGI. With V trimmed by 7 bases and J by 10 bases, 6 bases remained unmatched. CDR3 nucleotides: TGTGCCAGCATCGTGACAGGGGAGTCACCCCTCCACTTT. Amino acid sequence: CASIVTGESPLHF.

The DNA of the CDR3 is TGTGCCAGCAGCTTAGCGCTTGCGAGCTCCTACGAGCAGTACTTC. This gives the protein CASSLALASSYEQYF. The chain has TRBV7-8 and TRBJ2-7, with D unclear. Trimming stripped 0 bases from V and 0 bases from J, with 9 bases between. The CDR3 covers 15 residues. The V gene's germline CDR1 is SGHVS and CDR2 FQNEAQ.

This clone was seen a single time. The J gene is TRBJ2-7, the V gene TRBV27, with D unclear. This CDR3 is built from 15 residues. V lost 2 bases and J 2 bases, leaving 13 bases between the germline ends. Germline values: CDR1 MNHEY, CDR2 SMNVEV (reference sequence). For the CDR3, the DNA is TGTGCCAGCAGTTTACGGAGCGTAGGCGCCTACGAGCAGTACTTC. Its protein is CASSLRSVGAYEQYF.

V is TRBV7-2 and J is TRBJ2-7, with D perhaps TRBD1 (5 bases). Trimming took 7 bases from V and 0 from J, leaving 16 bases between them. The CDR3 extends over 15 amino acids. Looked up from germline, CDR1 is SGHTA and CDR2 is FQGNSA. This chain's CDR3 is CASIPLAQDSYEQYF. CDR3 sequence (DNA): TGTGCCAGCATCCCACTTGCACAGGACTCCTACGAGCAGTACTTC.